A selection of T cell receptor beta chains follows, all from one sample in a study of blood T cells in healthy people across ages. MiXCR was run by TCRdb on the 5' RACE reads, yielding one entry per CDR3 protein. The sample yields roughly 1.7 million distinct CDR3 sequences, around 36% seen once. Sequenced: blood. The receptor set was obtained from a woman aged 25 to 39 in good health. CDR3s include the opening cysteine and the closing phenylalanine or tryptophan. The D gene is left open where the match is weak. Some rows mark clone size as missing; the rest say once, few, many or name a class of expanded clone.

TRBV20-1	many	-	TRBJ2-7	CSASGLRDEQYF	TGCAGTGCTAGTGGGCTCCGAGACGAGCAGTACTTC
TRBV10-3	few	TRBD1	TRBJ2-3	CAISGTGASTDTQYF	TGTGCCATCAGTGGTACAGGGGCTAGCACAGATACGCAGTATTTT
TRBV20-1	-	-	TRBJ2-7	CSARYPTGGPYEQYF	TGCAGTGCTAGGTACCCCACAGGAGGGCCCTACGAGCAGTACTTC
TRBV20-1	-	TRBD1	TRBJ1-6	CSAETPWDRLNSPLHF	TGCAGTGCTGAGACACCGTGGGACAGGCTTAATTCACCCCTCCACTTT
TRBV9	few	TRBD2	TRBJ2-1	CASSVAVSGAYNEQFF	TGTGCCAGCAGCGTAGCTGTTAGCGGGGCGTACAATGAGCAGTTCTTC
TRBV20-1	-	-	TRBJ2-7	CSTGTPRLEQYF	TGCAGCACTGGGACACCCAGGCTCGAGCAGTACTTC
TRBV7-9	few	-	TRBJ2-7	CASSLGAQPYEQYF	TGTGCCAGCAGCCTGGGGGCCCAGCCCTACGAGCAGTACTTC
TRBV10-3	-	-	TRBJ2-5	CAIGDSAGEQYF	TGTGCCATCGGGGACTCCGCTGGTGAGCAGTACTTC
TRBV10-3	many	TRBD2	TRBJ2-1	CATRLAGEYNEQFF	TGTGCCACACGACTAGCGGGGGAGTACAATGAGCAGTTCTTC
TRBV9	few	-	TRBJ1-2	CASSVGRAGGYTF	TGTGCCAGCAGCGTAGGACGGGCGGGTGGCTACACCTTC
TRBV18	-	-	TRBJ2-5	CASRRTALQETQYF	TGTGCCAGCCGACGGACAGCACTACAAGAGACCCAGTACTTC
TRBV29-1	many	-	TRBJ2-5	CSVETIAQETQYF	TGCAGCGTTGAAACGATAGCACAAGAGACCCAGTACTTC
TRBV10-3	-	TRBD1	TRBJ1-2	CAISEYLGQGTNYGYTF	TGTGCCATCAGTGAATATCTCGGACAGGGAACTAACTATGGCTACACCTTC
TRBV4-2	-	-	TRBJ2-3	CASSPQVGSTGTQYF	TGTGCCAGCAGCCCCCAGGTGGGGAGCACAGGTACGCAGTATTTT
TRBV5-1	few	TRBD2	TRBJ2-1	CASSLVAGGMDEQFF	TGCGCCAGCAGCTTGGTAGCGGGAGGGATGGATGAGCAGTTCTTC
TRBV18	-	-	TRBJ1-1	CASRSSSNTEAFF	TGTGCCAGCCGCTCCTCGTCGAACACTGAAGCTTTCTTT
TRBV12-3/TRBV12-4	-	-	TRBJ2-3	CASSSTGTGDIYTQYF	TGTGCCAGCAGTTCTACCGGGACGGGGGATATATATACGCAGTATTTT